Below, 14 T cell receptor beta chains from the same sample are listed, as sequenced in a study of T cell responses to AZD1222 COVID-19 vaccine. Using immunoSEQ multiplex PCR, the repertoire was profiled, and TCRdb retains in-frame clones only, with some absent. The sample lists 130,000 or so clones, about 89% occurring once. The sequencing used peripheral blood, collected on day 0 of AZD1222 vaccination. Source of these receptors: an adult in good health.

This clone was observed a few times. The chain combines TRBV6-5 with TRBJ1-5, with TRBD1 as a possible D gene (5 bases). Trimming pared 5 bases from V and 6 bases from J, leaving 17 bases between. This CDR3 is 15 amino acids long. Germline-derived CDR1 and CDR2 are MNHEY and SVGAGI. The CDR3 nucleotides read TGTGCCAGCAGTCTCGGAGGGGTAGGGAGTCAGCCCCAGCATTTT. This encodes CASSLGGVGSQPQHF.

This chain connects TRBV18 to TRBJ1-5; tentatively, D is TRBD1 (5 bases). The CDR3 sequence is 19 residues long. Trimming removed 3 bases from V and 0 bases from J, with 21 bases in between. CDR1 and CDR2 (germline): KGHSH, LQKENI. The CDR3 sequence: CASSPLPGGMPNSNQPQHF. CDR3 coding DNA: TGTGCCAGCTCACCTCTTCCCGGGGGTATGCCCAATAGCAATCAGCCCCAGCATTTT.

V is TRBV6-6 and J is TRBJ2-2; TRBD1 or TRBD2 may be the D gene (5 bases each). The germline V gene has CDR1 MNHNY and CDR2 SVGAGI (reference sequence). This CDR3 contains 14 residues. The V gene lost 2 bases and the J gene lost 7 bases, with 11 bases spanning the gap. The CDR3 spells CASSYGGKGGELFF. The CDR3 bases are TGTGCCAGCAGTTACGGGGGTAAAGGCGGGGAGCTGTTTTTT.

The chain combines TRBV10-1 with TRBJ2-1; D possibly corresponds to TRBD1 (6 bases). This CDR3 is 16 amino acids long. The germline V gene has CDR1 WNHNN and CDR2 SYGVQD (reference sequence). The V and J ends lost 0 bases and 11 bases respectively, with 20 bases between them. CDR3 DNA sequence: TGCGCCAGCAGTGAGTCGATGGGGGCCTCACAGAATAAGCAGTTCTTC. Its protein is CASSESMGASQNKQFF.

The chain joins TRBV3-1 (or the pseudogene TRBV3-2) to TRBJ2-1; D ambiguous. Germline CDR1 is LGHDT and CDR2 is YNNKEL (reference sequence). V was trimmed by 4 bases and J by 0 bases, leaving 13 bases between them. The CDR3 runs to 16 residues. The CDR3 reads CASSRSTPSSYNEQFF. Here the CDR3 DNA reads TGTGCCAGCAGCCGCTCGACTCCAAGCTCCTACAATGAGCAGTTCTTC.

The chain carries TRBV7-8 and TRBJ1-5; 7 bases map to TRBD1. This CDR3 is 14 amino acids long. CDR1 is SGHVS and CDR2 is FQNEAQ in the germline V gene. The junction had 7 bases not matched to a gene; V was cut back by 6 bases and J by 5 bases. The CDR3: CASRPTGDHQPQHF. In DNA, the CDR3 is TGTGCCAGCAGGCCAACAGGGGACCATCAGCCCCAGCATTTT.

The chain is built from TRBV5-1 and TRBJ2-5, with 7 bases that match TRBD1. CDR1 and CDR2 from the germline V gene are SGHRS and YFSETQ. V trimming: 4 bases; J trimming: 4 bases; junction bases outside the gene matches: 4. The CDR3 is made up of 13 amino acids. The CDR3 nucleotides are TGCGCCAGCAGCCCCGGGACAGCAGAGACCCAGTACTTC. Its protein product is CASSPGTAETQYF.

This chain joins TRBV3-1 (or the pseudogene TRBV3-2) and TRBJ1-5; no clear D gene. Trimming took 0 bases from V and 4 from J, leaving 4 bases between them. CDR3 length equals 13 residues. Germline V gene data show CDR1 as LGHDT and CDR2 as YNNKEL (reference sequence). The CDR3 coding sequence is TGTGCCAGCAGCCAAGAAAGGAATCAGCCCCAGCATTTT. Translation gives CASSQERNQPQHF.

This chain connects TRBV19 to TRBJ2-5; 8 bases are shared with TRBD2. Per germline, CDR1 LNHDA and CDR2 SQIVND (reference sequence). J lost 5 bases, V lost 10 bases, and 24 bases had no gene match. The CDR3 is 18 residues long. CDR3 DNA sequence: TGTGCCACCGCTCCCACCGGCGGGGTCGGTAGCGGGGCGGAGACCCAGTACTTC. It translates to CATAPTGGVGSGAETQYF.

This clone was recorded once. The limits of the CDR3 on the DNA are not certain, so only TCRdb's listed CDR3 is given. J is TRBJ2-1 and V is TRBV6-5. A total of 13 residues make up the CDR3, ends included. Germline CDR1 and CDR2: MNHEY and SVGAGI. CDR3 residues: CATYGFGAGEQFF.

This sequence joins TRBV13 and TRBJ1-6, with D possibly TRBD1 on 5 matching bases. V was pared by 0 bases and J by 15 bases, with 12 bases between. The CDR3 contains 13 residues. Germline values: CDR1 PRHDT, CDR2 FYEKMQ (reference sequence). CDR3 bases: TGTGCCAGCAGCTTAGGTCCAGGGCCATTCCTCCACTTT. Translated: CASSLGPGPFLHF.

The sample holds one count of this clone. V is TRBV30 and J is TRBJ1-2; possible D gene TRBD1, 5 bases. In germline, CDR1 is GTSNPN, CDR2 SVGIG (reference sequence). Trimming pared 4 bases from V and 6 bases from J, leaving 12 bases between. This CDR3 comprises 12 residues. The CDR3 sequence is CAWTGGGDGYTF. In DNA, the CDR3 is TGTGCCTGGACGGGGGGTGGTGATGGCTACACCTTC.

The chain combines TRBV7-9 with TRBJ1-1; TRBD1 matches at 9 bases. This CDR3 is 12 amino acids long. Germline V lookup: CDR1 SEHNR, CDR2 FQNEAQ (reference sequence). V was pared by 5 bases and J by 8 bases, with 3 bases of the junction left unmatched. DNA of the CDR3: TGTGCCAGCAGCGGAACAGGGGGCGAAGCTTTCTTT. This sequence encodes CASSGTGGEAFF.

This clone occurred a few times. This chain joins TRBV9 and TRBJ2-7; perhaps D is TRBD1 or TRBD2 (6 bases each). Germline CDR1 is SGDLS and CDR2 is YYNGEE. This CDR3 has 15 amino acids. Trimming pared 4 bases from V and 3 bases from J, leaving 17 bases between. CDR3 nucleotides: TGTGCCAGCAGCCCGAGTGGGGGGCCTGGCTACGAGCAGTACTTC. This encodes CASSPSGGPGYEQYF.